This T cell receptor (beta chain) was observed in a study of cytomegalovirus exposure and HLA in healthy donors. Study results and limitations: Common viral pathogens seemed, in a later analysis, to connect with several of the most significant clusters. It was about 180 TCR beta chains that were listed as cytomegalovirus-associated.

Losses at the gene ends were 2 bases for V and 5 bases for J; bases not matched to a gene: 9. The germline V gene has CDR1 SGHTA and CDR2 FQGNSA. The CDR3 runs 15 residues. To note about this clone: The antigen is unknown.

Use of 60 Vbeta and 13 Jbeta primers characterized the PCR. Profiling relied on immunoSEQ multiplex PCR, and the TCRdb table lists in-frame clones only, not all of them. Among around 150,000 clones listed, roughly four fifths were seen once. The sequenced sample consisted of PBMCs. The chain combines TRBV7-2 with TRBJ2-7, with 7 bases lining up with TRBD1. The clonotype originates from a female donor in good health and CMV-seropositive. Here the CDR3 reads CASSLRQGINDEQYF. The CDR3 DNA sequence: TGTGCCAGCAGCTTAAGACAGGGTATCAATGACGAGCAGTACTTC.